The text below deals with one T cell receptor (beta chain). Its antigen is unknown. Likely shared infections and vaccines: all three twin pairs were reared together. This CDR3 spans 13 amino acids. Germline V gene data show CDR1 as SGHNT and CDR2 as YYREEE (reference sequence). V dropped 0 bases and J dropped 13 bases, with 17 bases sitting between them. These data come from a study of identical twins' blood T cells. Study-level information: Around twelve libraries, six alpha and six beta, gave about 49 million reads. Study observations and caveats: Twin similarity might stem from environmental factors, not only genetics.

Sample barcodes were added at both library ends during cDNA synthesis. MiXCR, applied by TCRdb to the 5' RACE reads, yields one record per CDR3 protein. Seen here are 400,000 or so distinct CDR3 sequences, roughly 31% observed once, and the top ten hold 5.5% to 7%. V is TRBV5-4 and J is TRBJ2-7, with D maybe TRBD1 (5 bases). The specimen was PBMCs. This TCR derives from a woman aged 18-49 years in good health. Here the CDR3 reads CASSLERGLTPYF. The CDR3 nucleotides are TGTGCCAGCAGCTTGGAAAGGGGCCTTACGCCTTACTTC.